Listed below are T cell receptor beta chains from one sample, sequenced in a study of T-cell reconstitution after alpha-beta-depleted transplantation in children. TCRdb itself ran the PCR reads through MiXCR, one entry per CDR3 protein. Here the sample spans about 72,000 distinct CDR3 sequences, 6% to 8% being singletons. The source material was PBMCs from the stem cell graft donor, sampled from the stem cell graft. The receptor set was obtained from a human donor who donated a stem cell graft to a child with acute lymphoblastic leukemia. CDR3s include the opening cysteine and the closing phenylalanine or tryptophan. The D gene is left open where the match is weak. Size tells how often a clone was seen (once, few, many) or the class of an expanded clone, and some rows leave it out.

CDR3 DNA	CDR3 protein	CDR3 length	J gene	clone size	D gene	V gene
TGTGCCAGCAGCGCGACTAGTTTCCACGAGCAGTACTTC	CASSATSFHEQYF	13	TRBJ2-7	many	-	TRBV12-3/TRBV12-4
TGTGCCAGGGGCCCGGGACATCAGGGTAACAATGAGCAGTTCTTC	CARGPGHQGNNEQFF	15	TRBJ2-1	-	-	TRBV30
TGTGCCAGCAGCCAACCCCCGGGACAGGGAGATGAAAAACTGTTTTTT	CASSQPPGQGDEKLFF	16	TRBJ1-4	many	TRBD1	TRBV7-2
TGTGCCAGCAGTTTGGCGGAATTCCAAGAGACCCAGTACTTC	CASSLAEFQETQYF	14	TRBJ2-5	-	-	TRBV12-3/TRBV12-4
TGCAGCGTTCTGCCGGGGGATAGCAATCAGCCCCAGCATTTT	CSVLPGDSNQPQHF	14	TRBJ1-5	many	-	TRBV29-1
TGTGCCAGCAGTTACGGGGGGAGCGGGGGGGCGAATACGCAGTATTTT	CASSYGGSGGANTQYF	16	TRBJ2-3	many	TRBD2	TRBV6-5
TGTGCCAGCAGCGAGGGGAGGTCCAATGAGCAGTTCTTC	CASSEGRSNEQFF	13	TRBJ2-1	few	-	TRBV13
TGTGCCACCCGCGACAGCGTTCTAAGTGGCTACACCTTC	CATRDSVLSGYTF	13	TRBJ1-2	-	-	TRBV28
TGTGCCAGCAGCCGGACAGACTATAATTCACCCCTCCACTTT	CASSRTDYNSPLHF	14	TRBJ1-6	many	-	TRBV7-8
TGTGCCAGCAGTTTAATGGGTCTAGCGGGAGCCCGGGGGAATGAGCAGTTCTTC	CASSLMGLAGARGNEQFF	18	TRBJ2-1	many	TRBD2	TRBV27
TGTGCCAGCAGCCTCAACCAAGAGACCCAGTACTTC	CASSLNQETQYF	12	TRBJ2-5	many	-	TRBV7-3
TGCAGTGCCCGTTCGGGACAGGGGGCCTACGAGCAGTACTTC	CSARSGQGAYEQYF	14	TRBJ2-7	many	TRBD1	TRBV20-1
TGCAGCGTTGAAGATCCGGACAGTCGGGATCAGCCCCAGCATTTT	CSVEDPDSRDQPQHF	15	TRBJ1-5	-	-	TRBV29-1
TGCGCCAGCAGCTTGAGGTCGACGGTAAGCGTCTCTGGAAACACCATATATTTT	CASSLRSTVSVSGNTIYF	18	TRBJ1-3	many	-	TRBV5-1
TGTGCCAGCAGACAGGGATCCTACGAGCAGTACTTC	CASRQGSYEQYF	12	TRBJ2-7	many	-	TRBV27
TGCAGTGCTAGAGATACGCAGATCGCTGAAGCTTTCTTT	CSARDTQIAEAFF	13	TRBJ1-1	many	-	TRBV20-1
TGTGCCAGCAGTTTTCTGTCCGGGACCTATGAAAAACTGTTTTTT	CASSFLSGTYEKLFF	15	TRBJ1-4	once	-	TRBV12-3/TRBV12-4
TGTGCCAGCAGTCCTCGGGGGAGCTCCTATAATTCACCCCTCCACTTT	CASSPRGSSYNSPLHF	16	TRBJ1-6	many	-	TRBV6-5
TGTGCCAGCAGCGTAGTTGGAGGAGGGGATACGCAGTATTTT	CASSVVGGGDTQYF	14	TRBJ2-3	many	-	TRBV9
TGTGCCAGCAGACTAGCGGACCAAGAGACCCAGTACTTC	CASRLADQETQYF	13	TRBJ2-5	few	TRBD2	TRBV6-4
TGCGCCAGCAGGTCGACAGGGGAAGGGTTCGAAAAACTGTTTTTT	CASRSTGEGFEKLFF	15	TRBJ1-4	many	TRBD1	TRBV4-3
TGTGCCAGCAGCGTCCAGGACAGGGCAAGAAGCACAGATACGCAGTATTTT	CASSVQDRARSTDTQYF	17	TRBJ2-3	-	-	TRBV21-1
TGCAGTGCTAGAATCGCGGGAGTGCGAAGTGAGCAGTTCTTC	CSARIAGVRSEQFF	14	TRBJ2-1	many	TRBD2	TRBV20-1
TGTGCCAGCACCTTCCGGGGGGGAGACACCGGGGAGCTGTTTTTT	CASTFRGGDTGELFF	15	TRBJ2-2	many	TRBD2	TRBV28
TGTGCCAGCAGTGCCCCGGACAGGGGCTATGGCTACACCTTC	CASSAPDRGYGYTF	14	TRBJ1-2	-	TRBD1	TRBV6-1
TGTGCCAGCAGCGGGGATTGGTACCAGCCCCAGCATTTT	CASSGDWYQPQHF	13	TRBJ1-5	many	-	TRBV27
TGTGCCAGCAGCCCCCCGGACAGGGACGCGTACGAGCAGTACTTC	CASSPPDRDAYEQYF	15	TRBJ2-7	many	TRBD1	TRBV11-2
TGCAGCGTTCAGACTAGCGGAGATTACAATGAGCAGTTCTTC	CSVQTSGDYNEQFF	14	TRBJ2-1	many	TRBD2	TRBV29-1
TGTGCCAGCAGCCAAGGGAACAATCAGCCCCAGCATTTT	CASSQGNNQPQHF	13	TRBJ1-5	many	-	TRBV4-2
TGTGCCACCAGCAGAGGGGGCGGGGGACTTCCACGCACAGATACGCAGTATTTT	CATSRGGGGLPRTDTQYF	18	TRBJ2-3	-	TRBD2	TRBV15